The 19 T cell receptor beta chains given below trace back to one sample, sequenced in a study of blood T cell repertoires in COVID-19. Only in-frame clones appear in the TCRdb table, and some are missing; sequencing was by immunoSEQ multiplex PCR. The data show around 230,000 clones, less than 85% seen once. Sequenced: peripheral blood. The source of these receptors is an older woman with active or convalescent COVID-19.

V gene TRBV19 combines with J gene TRBJ1-5; the D is unclear. Trimming cost V 2 bases and J 7 bases, with 9 bases left between them. Germline CDR1 reads LNHDA; CDR2 reads SQIVND (reference sequence). The CDR3 extends over 13 amino acids. Here the CDR3 DNA reads TGTGCCAGTAGTATAAGGGAGTACCAGCCCCAGCATTTT. It specifies CASSIREYQPQHF.

Of note for this clone: At one of its ends the junction is not consistent with the germline gene, which may arise from a read error. This rearrangement joins TRBV19 to TRBJ2-5, with a possible D match to TRBD1 (6 bases). Germline CDR1 reads LNHDA; CDR2 reads SQIVND (reference sequence). This CDR3 spans 13 amino acids. CDR3 coding DNA: TGTGCCAGTAGTCCTCACCTGAAGGGGGAGTGGCACTTC. It translates to CASSPHLKGEWHF.

The genes are TRBV6-5 and TRBJ2-4; a possible D gene is TRBD1 (6 bases). The CDR3 contains 13 residues. V lost 5 bases to trimming and J lost 6 bases, with 11 bases between them. The germline V gene encodes CDR1 MNHEY and CDR2 SVGAGI. The DNA of the CDR3 is TGTGCCAGCAGTCCCCAGGGGCGAAACATTCAGTACTTC. Translation: CASSPQGRNIQYF.

This chain links TRBV5-4 with TRBJ2-2, with D uncertain. Looked up from germline, CDR1 is SGHNT and CDR2 is YYREEE (reference sequence). The CDR3 runs 15 residues. Trimming removed 2 bases from V and 0 bases from J, with 8 bases in between. The CDR3 DNA reads TGTGCCAGCAGCTTTAAGACTTCGAACACCGGGGAGCTGTTTTTT. The encoded protein is CASSFKTSNTGELFF.

In its sample, this clone was seen a few times. CDR3 DNA: TGTGCCAGCAGTTACCTCTCCAGGGCAGATACGCAGTATTTT. It yields the protein CASSYLSRADTQYF. The rearrangement uses TRBV6-2 or TRBV6-3 and TRBJ2-3; TRBD1 is a possible D gene (5 bases). Germline V gene sequence: CDR1 MNHEY, CDR2 SVGEGT. Trimming stripped 2 bases from V and 4 bases from J, with 10 bases between. CDR3 length: 14 amino acids.

Worth noting for this clone: Other DNA sequences from this sample encode an identical CDR3 as well. The chain joins TRBV3-1 (or the pseudogene TRBV3-2) to TRBJ2-5, with D uncertain. V was clipped by 4 bases and J by 5 bases, with 5 bases between them. This CDR3 comprises 11 residues. Germline CDR1 is LGHDT and CDR2 is YNNKEL (reference sequence). CDR3 in DNA: TGTGCCAGCAGCCTACGGGAGACCCAGTACTTC. Amino acids: CASSLRETQYF.

V is TRBV10-1 and J is TRBJ2-7; 11 nucleotides agree with TRBD2. There are 14 residues in the CDR3. Losses at the gene ends were 8 bases for V and 4 bases for J; bases not matched to a gene: 7. The germline gives CDR1 WNHNN, CDR2 SYGVQD (reference sequence). The CDR3 loop reads CASSPGTSGYEQYF. The DNA of the CDR3 is TGCGCCAGCTCCCCCGGGACTAGCGGTTACGAGCAGTACTTC.

The V and J genes are TRBV19 and TRBJ2-3; 8 nucleotides agree with TRBD1. V trimming: 1 base; J trimming: 2 bases; junction bases outside the gene matches: 2. Germline CDR1 is LNHDA and CDR2 is SQIVND (reference sequence). The CDR3 runs to 15 residues. The CDR3 DNA follows: TGTGCCAGTAGTATAGGGGGACAGGTCACAGATACGCAGTATTTT. The encoded protein is CASSIGGQVTDTQYF. The variable domain in full, completed from reference TRBV19 and TRBJ2-3, reads DGGITQSPKYLFRKEGQNVTLSCEQNLNHDAMYWYRQDPGQGLRLIYYSQIVNDFQKGDIAEGYSVSREKKESFPLTVTSAQKNPTAFYLCASSIGGQVTDTQYFGPGTRLTVL.

This clone appeared a single time. The chain couples TRBV7-2 to TRBJ1-5, with D unresolved. Germline V gives CDR1 SGHTA, CDR2 FQGNSA. Between the trimmed V and J ends, which lost 3 bases and 0 bases, there was a span of 9 bases. This CDR3 is 15 amino acids long. As DNA, the CDR3 is TGTGCCAGCAGCTTTTGGCACGATAGCAATCAGCCCCAGCATTTT. Translated: CASSFWHDSNQPQHF.

The CDR3 protein is CASSPGLAGVETQYF. The CDR3 nucleotides are TGTGCCAGCAGTCCGGGACTAGCGGGGGTGGAGACCCAGTACTTC. The rearrangement links TRBV6-6 to TRBJ2-5; 14 bases map to TRBD2. Trimming at V came to 5 bases and at J to 5 bases, leaving 4 bases not matched to a gene. Per germline, CDR1 MNHNY and CDR2 SVGAGI (reference sequence). This CDR3 is built from 15 residues.

This chain links TRBV5-4 with TRBJ2-5, with D tentatively TRBD1 (6 bases). CDR1 and CDR2 from the germline V gene are SGHNT and YYREEE (reference sequence). The CDR3 consists of 13 residues. Trimming took off 4 bases at V and 1 base at J, with 8 bases between the two ends. Here the CDR3 DNA reads TGTGCCAGCAGCCCAGGGGTCCAAGAGACCCAGTACTTC. This codes for CASSPGVQETQYF.

The gene calls are TRBV27 and TRBJ2-3; no definite D call. The CDR3 loop spans 15 amino acids. The germline V and J ends were trimmed by 4 bases and 2 bases, with 13 bases remaining between them. Germline loops: CDR1 MNHEY, CDR2 SMNVEV (reference sequence). The CDR3 bases are TGTGCCAGCAGTTCCACCAGGCGAGTCACAGATACGCAGTATTTT. This codes for CASSSTRRVTDTQYF.

The V gene is TRBV6-5, the J gene TRBJ1-6; possibly TRBD1 for D (5 bases). This CDR3 has 14 residues. Germline loops: CDR1 MNHEY, CDR2 SVGAGI. Trimming shortened V by 5 bases and J by 10 bases, and 15 bases separated the two germline ends. CDR3 loop: CASSPGHSESPLHF. The DNA for the CDR3 is TGTGCCAGCAGTCCCGGACATTCGGAATCACCCCTCCACTTT.

The genes are TRBV7-6 and TRBJ2-1; 9 nucleotides align to TRBD1. J was trimmed by 1 base and V by 3 bases; bases with no gene match: 1. The CDR3 sequence is 15 residues long. Germline values: CDR1 SGHVS, CDR2 FNYEAQ. The CDR3 coding sequence is TGTGCCAGCAGCTTGGGGACAGGGTCCTACAATGAGCAGTTCTTC. Protein product: CASSLGTGSYNEQFF. The full variable domain, with the rest looked up from reference TRBV7-6 and TRBJ2-1, is GAGVSQSPRYKVTKRGQDVALRCDPISGHVSLYWYRQALGQGPEFLTYFNYEAQQDKSGLPNDRFSAERPEGSISTLTIQRTEQRDSAMYRCASSLGTGSYNEQFFGPGTRLTVL.

The chain uses TRBV19 and TRBJ1-1; no reliable D call. Trimming left V 3 bases short and J 6 bases short, with 11 bases between. CDR1 and CDR2 (germline): LNHDA, SQIVND (reference sequence). The CDR3 has 13 residues. The CDR3 nucleotides are TGTGCCAGTAGTATGGCGGATGCCGCTGAAGCTTTCTTT. As protein: CASSMADAAEAFF.

The chain employs TRBV13 and TRBJ2-5; D may be TRBD1 (6 bases). The CDR3 covers 14 residues. V lost 5 bases and J lost 1, with 11 bases in between. Germline CDR1 reads PRHDT; CDR2 reads FYEKMQ (reference sequence). The CDR3: CASSAGQSQETQYF. The DNA for the CDR3 is TGTGCCAGCAGCGCAGGACAGTCCCAAGAGACCCAGTACTTC.

The chain recombines TRBV5-4 with TRBJ1-2; no clear D. This CDR3 comprises 13 residues. CDR1 is SGHNT and CDR2 is YYREEE in the germline V gene (reference sequence). V was shortened by 4 bases and J by 4 bases, with 11 bases between the two germline ends. In DNA form, the CDR3 reads TGTGCCAGCAGCCACACGGGGAGCTATGGCTACACCTTC. Residues: CASSHTGSYGYTF.

This clone came up many times. V is TRBV11-2 and J is TRBJ2-1; D is unclear. CDR3 size: 13 residues. The V end lost 1 base, the J end lost 6 bases, and 7 bases lay between the germline ends. Germline-derived CDR1 and CDR2 are SGHAT and FQNNGV. The CDR3 loop reads CASSLGAANEQFF. In DNA form, the CDR3 reads TGTGCCAGCAGCTTAGGGGCAGCCAATGAGCAGTTCTTC.

This clone was seen more than once but under ten times. CDR3 region: CASSSGAFMNTEAFF. CDR3 sequence (DNA): TGTGCCAGCAGCTCGGGTGCTTTCATGAACACTGAAGCTTTCTTT. This chain connects TRBV5-6 to TRBJ1-1, with unresolved D. V was cut by 3 bases and J by 0 bases, with 12 bases left in between. The CDR3 length is 15 residues. Germline V gene sequence: CDR1 SGHDT, CDR2 YYEEEE.